The 28 T cell receptor beta chains given below trace back to one sample, sequenced in a study of patients and donors after allogeneic stem cell transplantation. TCRdb reanalysed the RT-PCR reads using MiXCR and keeps one entry per CDR3 protein. The table shows approximately 29,000 distinct CDR3 sequences, with roughly a third occurring only once. Input material: blood, either unsorted or a sorted T cell fraction (not recorded which). The source is a human donor who was either an allogeneic HSCT recipient or a stem cell or donor lymphocyte infusion donor (not recorded which). It is not recorded whose cells these are; they may come from a transplant donor.

In this sample, this clonotype turned up a few times. The CDR3 here is CSARGTRPRSYNEQFF. As DNA, the CDR3 is TGCAGTGCTAGAGGGACTCGGCCCCGCTCCTACAATGAGCAGTTCTTC. The chain joins TRBV20-1 to TRBJ2-1; D might be TRBD2 (5 bases). V shed 1 base and J shed 0 bases, with 13 bases lying between them. CDR1 and CDR2 (germline): DFQATT, SNEGSKA (reference sequence). This CDR3 is built from 16 residues.

The chain uses TRBV29-1 and TRBJ2-1, with D hard to call. Looked up from germline, CDR1 is SQVTM and CDR2 is ANQGSEA. The ends were cut back, 6 bases at V and 4 bases at J, with 13 bases in the middle. This CDR3 is built from 13 residues. As DNA, the CDR3 is TGCAGCGTCCCCCTGCGTAATTACAATGAGCAGTTCTTC. The encoded protein is CSVPLRNYNEQFF.

This clonotype came up once. The J gene is TRBJ2-3, the V gene TRBV20-1; 10 bases align to TRBD2. The germline V gene has CDR1 DFQATT and CDR2 SNEGSKA (reference sequence). Losses at the gene ends were 4 bases for V and 3 bases for J; bases not matched to a gene: 7. CDR3 size: 15 residues. CDR3: CSAILAGVRTDTQYF. In nucleotides, the CDR3 is TGCAGTGCTATTCTAGCGGGAGTGAGGACAGATACGCAGTATTTT.

This chain uses TRBV24-1 with TRBJ2-5; D remains ambiguous. Germline loops: CDR1 KGHDR, CDR2 SFDVKD. V was pared by 5 bases and J by 3 bases, with 9 bases between. The CDR3 runs to 13 residues. The CDR3 region has the DNA TGTGCCACCAGTGCGGCGGTAAAAGAGACCCAGTACTTC. This encodes CATSAAVKETQYF.

In this sample, this clonotype turned up a few times. The chain combines TRBV15 with TRBJ1-2; D is possibly TRBD1 (5 bases). The germline V and J ends were trimmed by 5 bases and 0 bases, with 16 bases remaining between them. The germline CDR1 and CDR2 sequences are LNHNV and YYDKDF (reference sequence). CDR3 length equals 16 residues. The CDR3 loop reads CATSLPGTQANYGYTF. In DNA, the CDR3 is TGTGCCACCAGCCTCCCGGGGACCCAAGCTAACTATGGCTACACCTTC.

The rearrangement uses TRBV6-2 or TRBV6-3 and TRBJ1-5, with D possibly TRBD1 on 6 matching bases. From germline, CDR1 is MNHEY and CDR2 SVGEGT. The CDR3 is 14 amino acids. V was pared by 6 bases and J by 5 bases, with 14 bases between. Written as DNA, the CDR3 is TGTGCCAGCAGCCAAGCTCAGGGGCATCAGCCCCAGCATTTT. Protein sequence: CASSQAQGHQPQHF.

The chain is built from TRBV7-2 and TRBJ1-1; no definite D call. V shed 0 bases and J shed 1 base, with 9 bases lying between them. Germline CDR1 and CDR2: SGHTA and FQGNSA. CDR3 size: 15 residues. The CDR3 is CASSLAAGENTEAFF. The CDR3 DNA reads as TGTGCCAGCAGCTTAGCGGCCGGAGAGAACACTGAAGCTTTCTTT.

The chain employs TRBV4-3 and TRBJ1-2; TRBD1 aligns across 7 bases. Unmatched junction bases numbered 8, after V lost 4 bases and J lost 3 bases. The length of the CDR3 is 15 residues. CDR1 and CDR2 from the germline V gene are LGHNA and YSLEER. Here the CDR3 reads CASSPQGRGDYGYTF. The CDR3 DNA reads TGCGCCAGCAGCCCCCAGGGCAGGGGGGACTATGGCTACACCTTC.

This clonotype turned up a few times. This rearrangement joins TRBV7-9 to TRBJ1-5; no clear D. Between the trimmed V and J ends, which lost 1 base and 7 bases, there was a span of 8 bases. The CDR3 consists of 13 residues. The germline gives CDR1 SEHNR, CDR2 FQNEAQ (reference sequence). CDR3 nucleotide sequence: TGTGCCAGCAGCTTAGAGGGTATGCAGCCCCAGCATTTT. Translated, it gives CASSLEGMQPQHF. The full variable domain, completed using reference TRBV7-9 and TRBJ1-5, is DTGVSQNPRHKITKRGQNVTFRCDPISEHNRLYWYRQTLGQGPEFLTYFQNEAQLEKSRLLSDRFSAERPKGSFSTLEIQRTEQGDSAMYLCASSLEGMQPQHFGDGTRLSIL.

This chain joins TRBV5-1 and TRBJ1-5; the match to TRBD1 covers 10 bases. With V trimmed by 4 bases and J by 2 bases, 3 bases remained unmatched. Germline CDR1 SGHRS, CDR2 YFSETQ. The CDR3 consists of 15 residues. The chain's CDR3 is CASSRGTGGNQPQHF. DNA for the CDR3: TGCGCCAGCAGCCGCGGGACAGGGGGCAATCAGCCCCAGCATTTT.

The chain carries TRBV29-1 and TRBJ2-7; D is ambiguous. The CDR3 totals 11 residues. V lost 5 bases to trimming and J lost 2 bases, with 7 bases between them. Germline lookup yields CDR1 SQVTM and CDR2 ANQGSEA. In DNA, the CDR3 is TGCAGCGTTCTCACAGCCTACGAGCAGTACGTC. The encoded protein is CSVLTAYEQYV.

The chain is built from TRBV20-1 and TRBJ1-4; 7 positions agree with TRBD1. CDR3 size: 13 residues. Germline V gene lookup returns CDR1 DFQATT and CDR2 SNEGSKA (reference sequence). V gave up 5 bases and J gave up 6 bases; unmatched junction bases: 6. The CDR3 is CSAERGQDEKLFF. CDR3 in DNA: TGCAGTGCTGAAAGGGGGCAGGATGAAAAACTGTTTTTT.

This clonotype was counted only a few times. The genes are TRBV4-3 and TRBJ2-1; no definite D call. Trimming stripped 0 bases from V and 9 bases from J, with 12 bases between. This CDR3 spans 14 amino acids. CDR1 is LGHNA and CDR2 is YSLEER in the germline V gene. CDR3 protein: CASSQDALSVEQFF. CDR3 nucleotides: TGCGCCAGCAGCCAAGATGCCCTATCCGTTGAGCAGTTCTTC.

By frequency in the sample, this clonotype is medium-sized. This chain links TRBV20-1 with TRBJ1-5, with 8 bases aligning to TRBD1. From germline, CDR1 is DFQATT and CDR2 SNEGSKA (reference sequence). V shed 1 base and J 4 bases; nucleotides not matched to a gene: 9. There are 16 residues in the CDR3. CDR3: CSARAPTGAGNQPQHF. The CDR3 DNA sequence: TGCAGTGCTAGAGCGCCGACAGGGGCCGGGAATCAGCCCCAGCATTTT.

This clonotype was observed many times. This chain joins TRBV7-2 and TRBJ1-1, with D unresolved. The V gene lost 5 bases and the J gene lost 0 bases, with 13 bases spanning the gap. Germline CDR1 is SGHTA and CDR2 is FQGNSA. CDR3 length equals 15 residues. DNA of the CDR3: TGTGCCAGCAGCCTCTTTTTAGGCATGAACACTGAAGCTTTCTTT. Its translation is CASSLFLGMNTEAFF.

This clonotype came up a few times. The rearrangement links TRBV29-1 to TRBJ1-1; the match to TRBD1 covers 8 bases. The CDR3 consists of 14 residues. Germline V gene lookup returns CDR1 SQVTM and CDR2 ANQGSEA. V was pared by 7 bases and J by 3 bases, with 10 bases of the junction left unmatched. CDR3 sequence reads: CSANRGTGYTEAFF. As DNA, the CDR3 is TGCAGCGCCAACAGGGGGACGGGGTACACTGAAGCTTTCTTT.

The chain is built from TRBV5-6 and TRBJ1-2; D may be TRBD1 (5 bases). Trimming pared 0 bases from V and 2 bases from J, leaving 20 bases between. From germline, CDR1 is SGHDT and CDR2 YYEEEE. This CDR3 has 18 amino acids. The CDR3 here is CASSLGEQGSIRNYGYTF. CDR3 coding DNA: TGTGCCAGCAGCTTGGGGGAGCAGGGAAGTATTCGGAACTATGGCTACACCTTC.

This clonotype came up a few times. V usage is TRBV12-3 or TRBV12-4 and J usage is TRBJ1-2; a weak D match, TRBD1 (5 bases). The CDR3 covers 14 residues. V was pared by 0 bases and J by 1 base, with 6 bases between. This CDR3 is CASSLAGVNYGYTF. CDR3 in DNA: TGTGCCAGCAGTTTAGCAGGGGTTAACTATGGCTACACCTTC.

The table lists this clonotype with a few counts. The chain employs TRBV20-1 and TRBJ1-2; 9 bases align to TRBD1. Germline assignment: CDR1 DFQATT and CDR2 SNEGSKA (reference sequence). After removal of 3 bases from V and 7 bases from J, the junction contained 3 bases not matched to a gene. This CDR3 spans 12 amino acids. The CDR3 DNA follows: TGCAGTGCTAGGGGGACAGGGAGTGGCTACACCTTC. Protein product: CSARGTGSGYTF.

This chain joins TRBV7-9 and TRBJ2-5; D may be TRBD1 (6 bases). CDR1 SEHNR and CDR2 FQNEAQ come from the germline V gene (reference sequence). The length of the CDR3 is 16 residues. The V end was cut by 5 bases, the J end by 2 bases, with 18 bases between. The CDR3 sequence: CASSRSLGAKQETQYF. The CDR3 DNA reads as TGTGCCAGCAGCCGAAGCCTGGGGGCCAAACAAGAGACCCAGTACTTC.

V gene TRBV7-2 combines with J gene TRBJ1-5, with 8 bases fitting TRBD1. CDR1 is SGHTA and CDR2 is FQGNSA in the germline V gene. The CDR3 is 18 residues long. After removal of 1 base from V and 1 base from J, the junction contained 9 bases not matched to a gene. CDR3 DNA sequence: TGTGCCAGCAGCTTAGGCAGATCAGGGGGCTGGAGCAATCAGCCCCAGCATTTT. Amino acid sequence: CASSLGRSGGWSNQPQHF.

V is TRBV12-3 or TRBV12-4 and J is TRBJ2-2; the D gene is possibly TRBD2 (6 bases). Deletions cut 5 bases from V and 4 bases from J, with 17 bases between. The CDR3 contains 16 residues. CDR3 amino acids: CASSPGNRRGTGELFF. CDR3 in DNA: TGTGCCAGCAGTCCCGGTAACCGGCGGGGCACCGGGGAGCTGTTTTTT.

This clonotype was counted only a few times. The CDR3 sequence is CASSFLRGPGELFF. The CDR3 nucleotides read TGCGCCAGCAGCTTCCTTCGGGGCCCCGGGGAGCTGTTTTTT. The J gene is TRBJ2-2, the V gene TRBV5-1; possibly TRBD1 or TRBD2 for D (5 bases each). The CDR3 is 14 residues long. CDR1 is SGHRS, CDR2 YFSETQ, per germline. The ends were cut back, 2 bases at V and 6 bases at J, with 11 bases in the middle. The full variable domain, its missing parts supplied by reference TRBV5-1 and TRBJ2-2, is KAGVTQTPRYLIKTRGQQVTLSCSPISGHRSVSWYQQTPGQGLQFLFEYFSETQRNKGNFPGRFSGRQFSNSRSEMNVSTLELGDSALYLCASSFLRGPGELFFGEGSRLTVL.

This clonotype turned up a few times. The rearrangement joins TRBV20-1 to TRBJ2-7; tentative D call: TRBD1 (6 bases). Germline loops: CDR1 DFQATT, CDR2 SNEGSKA (reference sequence). V shed 0 bases and J shed 2 bases, with 14 bases lying between them. The CDR3 is made up of 15 amino acids. As DNA, the CDR3 is TGCAGTGCTAGAGACCACGGGACACATGCCTACGAGCAGTACTTC. The encoded protein is CSARDHGTHAYEQYF.

This clonotype has a single count. The J gene is TRBJ2-1, the V gene TRBV7-9; D gene uncertain. V was trimmed by 2 bases and J by 9 bases, leaving 17 bases between them. CDR1 and CDR2 (germline): SEHNR, FQNEAQ (reference sequence). The CDR3 sequence is 15 residues long. DNA for the CDR3: TGTGCCAGCAGCTTACCCCTTACGGCCATCGGTGAGCAGTTCTTC. Amino acids: CASSLPLTAIGEQFF.

The chain combines TRBV9 with TRBJ2-1; 12 bases fit TRBD2. After removal of 4 bases from V and 4 bases from J, the junction contained 9 bases not matched to a gene. This CDR3 is built from 17 residues. Per the germline V gene, CDR1 is SGDLS and CDR2 is YYNGEE. The CDR3: CASSTHPSGGEYNEQFF. In DNA form, the CDR3 reads TGTGCCAGCAGCACCCACCCTAGCGGGGGGGAATACAATGAGCAGTTCTTC. Complete variable domain (other parts from reference TRBV9 and TRBJ2-1): DSGVTQTPKHLITATGQRVTLRCSPRSGDLSVYWYQQSLDQGLQFLIQYYNGEERAKGNILERFSAQQFPDLHSELNLSSLELGDSALYFCASSTHPSGGEYNEQFFGPGTRLTVL.

This clonotype has a count of ten or more. This chain joins TRBV29-1 and TRBJ1-2, with 8 positions matching TRBD1. This CDR3 is built from 11 residues. Germline lookup yields CDR1 SQVTM and CDR2 ANQGSEA. As DNA, the CDR3 is TGCAGTGGACAGGGCCTCTATGGCTACACCTTC. This translates into CSGQGLYGYTF.

This clonotype was detected only a few times. This chain joins TRBV24-1 and TRBJ1-5, with D unclear. The germline V and J ends were trimmed by 0 bases and 9 bases, with 14 bases remaining between them. Germline CDR1 KGHDR, CDR2 SFDVKD. CDR3 size: 15 residues. The CDR3 protein is CATSDLGFTTRPQHF. CDR3 nucleotide sequence: TGTGCCACCAGTGATTTGGGTTTCACTACTCGGCCCCAGCATTTT.